The 13 T cell receptor beta chains listed next were all sequenced from one sample in a study of shared clonotypes between healthy human individuals. CD45RO-negative CD8 cells positively selected for CCR7 made up the naive population, which excluded terminally differentiated effector memory CD45RA+ cells. Profiling relied on immunoSEQ multiplex PCR, and the TCRdb table lists in-frame clones only, not all of them. The sample lists just over 2,000,000 clones, roughly 94% occurring once. Sequenced input: naive CD8+ T cells sorted from blood. These receptors originate from a man between 18 and 35 years old in good health.

This chain connects TRBV18 to TRBJ1-6, with unresolved D. Trimming took 0 bases from V and 7 from J, leaving 13 bases between them. The length of the CDR3 is 16 residues. The germline V gene has CDR1 KGHSH and CDR2 LQKENI. Here the CDR3 reads CASSPPMALRNSPLHF. As DNA, the CDR3 is TGTGCCAGCTCACCACCAATGGCACTACGAAATTCACCCCTCCACTTT.

The CDR3 bases are TGTGCCAGCAGTACGGGAATGTACAATCAGCCCCAGCATTTT. Protein product: CASSTGMYNQPQHF. V usage is TRBV6-5 and J usage is TRBJ1-5; no firm D call. The ends were cut back, 5 bases at V and 3 bases at J, with 11 bases in the middle. Germline V gene sequence: CDR1 MNHEY, CDR2 SVGAGI. CDR3 size: 14 residues.

This clone has only one observation. The chain links TRBV28 to TRBJ2-1; perhaps TRBD2 as D (5 bases). With 5 bases removed from V and 4 bases from J, the gap between germline ends came to 9 bases. CDR1 is MDHEN, CDR2 SYDVKM, per germline. The CDR3 length is 13 residues. The CDR3 bases are TGTGCCAGCAGTCCGGAGGATTACAATGAGCAGTTCTTC. Translating it yields CASSPEDYNEQFF.

This clone was seen once. The rearrangement links TRBV23-1 to TRBJ2-7; D unresolved. TRBV23-1 is given ORF status, its function remaining uncertain. The CDR3 loop spans 18 amino acids. V lost 9 bases and J 7 bases, leaving 34 bases between the germline ends. In nucleotides, the CDR3 is TGCGCCAGGAGACTGCGTATGTATGGCCGGAAGAACCACTATGAGCAGTACTTC. Translated: CARRLRMYGRKNHYEQYF.

The chain uses TRBV4-3 and TRBJ2-7; perhaps TRBD1 as D (5 bases). The V gene lost 0 bases and the J gene lost 4 bases, with 13 bases spanning the gap. The CDR3 is 15 residues long. Germline V lookup: CDR1 LGHNA, CDR2 YSLEER. The CDR3 loop reads CASSQDWGGGYEQYF. The CDR3 bases are TGCGCCAGCAGCCAAGATTGGGGCGGTGGGTACGAGCAGTACTTC.

The V call is TRBV12-1, the J call TRBJ1-6. TRBV12-1 is classified as a pseudogene. This CDR3 has 19 amino acids. In nucleotides, the CDR3 is TGTGCCAGCAGCTTTGTTTTAGTCTCCACATGCTCCTATAATTCACCCCTCCACTTT. Amino acids: CASSFVLVSTCSYNSPLHF.

J is TRBJ1-2 and V is TRBV19; 8 bases line up with TRBD1. The CDR3 loop spans 15 amino acids. The V and J ends lost 4 bases and 2 bases, in that order; junction bases with no gene match: 6. Germline lookup yields CDR1 LNHDA and CDR2 SQIVND (reference sequence). The CDR3 DNA is TGTGCCAGTAGTACCCGGACAGGGAGAAACTATGGCTACACCTTC. Its translation: CASSTRTGRNYGYTF.

This chain uses TRBV6-5 with TRBJ2-7; the match to TRBD2 covers 11 bases. The CDR3 covers 16 residues. In germline, CDR1 is MNHEY, CDR2 SVGAGI. J was trimmed by 2 bases and V by 4 bases; bases with no gene match: 7. CDR3 protein: CASSSSGLAGAYEQYF. The DNA for the CDR3 is TGTGCCAGCAGTTCCTCTGGACTAGCGGGTGCCTACGAGCAGTACTTC.

V and J are TRBV28 and TRBJ2-3, with TRBD2 matching 8 bases. The ends lost 2 bases at V and 0 bases at J; junction bases unmatched: 7. This CDR3 is built from 17 residues. CDR1 MDHEN and CDR2 SYDVKM come from the germline V gene. The CDR3 is CASSLTVAGTSTDTQYF. CDR3 nucleotides: TGTGCCAGCAGTTTAACGGTAGCGGGAACTAGCACAGATACGCAGTATTTT.

The rearrangement links TRBV5-1 to TRBJ1-1; D perhaps matches TRBD1 (5 bases). Germline V gene lookup returns CDR1 SGHRS and CDR2 YFSETQ. V was pared by 0 bases and J by 1 base, with 7 bases between. The CDR3 contains 14 residues. The CDR3 DNA reads TGCGCCAGCAGCTTGGAGGGGTGGAACACTGAAGCTTTCTTT. This translates into CASSLEGWNTEAFF.

This chain joins TRBV5-6 and TRBJ1-2; 9 bases agree with TRBD1. V lost 4 bases, J lost 5 bases, and 9 bases stayed unmatched. Germline V gene data show CDR1 as SGHDT and CDR2 as YYEEEE. The CDR3 loop spans 15 amino acids. The CDR3 region is CASSLRDRVGYGYTF. CDR3 DNA: TGTGCCAGCAGCCTCCGGGACAGGGTGGGTTATGGCTACACCTTC.

About this clone itself: This same CDR3 is encoded by further DNA sequences in the sample. This chain joins TRBV27 and TRBJ1-5; D is perhaps TRBD1 (5 bases). This CDR3 has 13 residues. V was shortened by 2 bases and J by 6 bases, with 8 bases between the two germline ends. Per the germline V gene, CDR1 is MNHEY and CDR2 is SMNVEV (reference sequence). The DNA of the CDR3 is TGTGCCAGCAGTTTAGGCCAGGGTCAGCCCCAGCATTTT. This translates into CASSLGQGQPQHF.

The chain has TRBV5-4 and TRBJ2-7; tentatively, D is TRBD1 (6 bases). V lost 2 bases to trimming and J lost 7 bases, with 13 bases between them. Germline V gene lookup returns CDR1 SGHNT and CDR2 YYREEE (reference sequence). This CDR3 contains 13 residues. The CDR3 loop reads CASSFRDTFEQYF. The CDR3 DNA reads as TGTGCCAGCAGCTTCCGGGACACCTTTGAGCAGTACTTC.